This entry lists 11 T cell receptor beta chains sequenced from one sample in a study of blood T cells in healthy people across ages. It was with a sample-barcoded 5' primer and a J-beta primer mix that a second PCR of about 6 to 12 cycles was run. One entry per CDR3 protein results from TCRdb running MiXCR on the 5' RACE reads. The data contain approximately 760,000 distinct CDR3 sequences, roughly 25% of them singletons. In addition, the sample was reused for a study of T cells of mothers and their children.

The material sequenced was blood. These receptors were obtained from a boy aged 5 to 17 in good health.

This clonotype was found a few times. The genes are TRBV9 and TRBJ2-1, with D possibly TRBD2 on 6 matching bases. Germline CDR1 SGDLS, CDR2 YYNGEE. This CDR3 spans 16 amino acids. V lost 0 bases to trimming and J lost 2 bases, with 12 bases between them. The CDR3 is CASSVGGAIAYNEQFF. CDR3 in DNA: TGTGCCAGCAGCGTAGGCGGGGCGATCGCCTACAATGAGCAGTTCTTC.

The chain carries TRBV28 and TRBJ2-1; 7 bases are shared with TRBD1. CDR3 length equals 16 residues. Germline CDR1 is MDHEN and CDR2 is SYDVKM. V dropped 5 bases and J dropped 0; count of bases not matched to a gene: 7. The CDR3 here is CASSILTGSSYNEQFF. The CDR3 DNA is TGTGCCAGCAGTATACTGACAGGGAGCTCCTACAATGAGCAGTTCTTC. The full variable domain, its missing parts supplied by reference TRBV28 and TRBJ2-1, is DVKVTQSSRYLVKRTGEKVFLECVQDMDHENMFWYRQDPGLGLRLIYFSYDVKMKEKGDIPEGYSVSREKKERFSLILESASTNQTSMYLCASSILTGSSYNEQFFGPGTRLTVL.

V usage is TRBV14 and J usage is TRBJ2-1; 11 bases map to TRBD2. The ends lost 1 base at V and 7 bases at J; junction bases unmatched: 6. The CDR3 has 16 amino acids. The germline CDR1 and CDR2 sequences are SGHDN and FVKESK. This CDR3 reads CASSQGGASGRNEQFF. CDR3 DNA sequence: TGTGCCAGCAGCCAAGGGGGGGCTAGCGGGAGGAATGAGCAGTTCTTC.

The chain is built from TRBV13 and TRBJ2-2; D is uncertain. CDR3 size: 16 residues. Germline V gene data show CDR1 as PRHDT and CDR2 as FYEKMQ (reference sequence). Trimming pared 2 bases from V and 1 base from J, leaving 11 bases between. This chain's CDR3 is CASSLTASWNTGELFF. The CDR3 DNA reads TGTGCCAGCAGCTTAACCGCATCCTGGAACACCGGGGAGCTGTTTTTT.

This clonotype was seen only a few times. A read error may produce the germline difference seen at one junction end. The chain uses TRBV4-1 and TRBJ2-3; TRBD1 is a possible D gene (6 bases). This CDR3 spans 18 amino acids. Germline lookup yields CDR1 MGHRA and CDR2 YSYEKL. CDR3 in amino acids: CASNQDSGEGSSTDTQYF. In DNA form, the CDR3 reads TGCGCCAGCAACCAAGATTCAGGGGAAGGGTCTAGCACAGATACGCAGTATTTT.

This clonotype was seen just once. This chain joins TRBV10-2 and TRBJ2-5; D might be TRBD2 (5 bases). Judging by the DNA end, TRBJ2-1 fits better; the J call may be wrong. Germline assignment: CDR1 WSHSY and CDR2 SAAADI. The CDR3 extends over 14 amino acids. In DNA, the CDR3 is TGCGCCAGCAGTGTTAGCGTCGCGGCGAGTGAGCAGTTCTTC. Its translation is CASSVSVAASEQFF.

This clonotype was detected only a few times. The chain carries TRBV7-3 and TRBJ2-1; the match to TRBD2 covers 11 bases. The CDR3 length is 16 residues. Germline assignment: CDR1 SGHTA and CDR2 FQGTGA. Losses at the gene ends were 5 bases for V and 2 bases for J; bases not matched to a gene: 5. CDR3 coding DNA: TGTGCCAGCAGCCTTATAGCGGGGGGGGCCTACAATGAGCAGTTCTTC. Translation gives CASSLIAGGAYNEQFF.

The rearrangement uses TRBV20-1 and TRBJ2-4; D is unclear. V was trimmed by 0 bases and J by 2 bases, leaving 17 bases between them. CDR3 length equals 17 residues. CDR1 and CDR2 (germline): DFQATT, SNEGSKA (reference sequence). The CDR3 protein is CSARDPAGTGPKNIQYF. DNA for the CDR3: TGCAGTGCTAGAGATCCCGCAGGCACTGGACCCAAAAACATTCAGTACTTC.

This clonotype appeared a few times. The rearrangement joins TRBV29-1 to TRBJ2-7; TRBD2 aligns across 14 bases. This CDR3 region has 17 residues. Germline V gene data show CDR1 as SQVTM and CDR2 as ANQGSEA. After removal of 3 bases from V and 0 bases from J, the junction contained 7 bases not matched to a gene. The CDR3, as DNA: TGCAGCGTTGAGGGACTAGCGGGAGAGACGGGCTCCTACGAGCAGTACTTC. This gives the protein CSVEGLAGETGSYEQYF.

This clonotype was found a few times. The J gene is TRBJ1-2, the V gene TRBV7-3; D is unresolved. Per germline, CDR1 SGHTA and CDR2 FQGTGA. There are 13 residues in the CDR3. V lost 1 base and J lost 7, with 10 bases in between. As DNA, the CDR3 is TGTGCCAGCAGCTTAAGCGGGTATATTGGCTACACCTTC. Protein product: CASSLSGYIGYTF.

This clonotype turned up a few times. The rearrangement joins TRBV7-9 to TRBJ2-7, with a weak D call TRBD1 (6 bases). The CDR3 totals 13 residues. The germline V gene has CDR1 SEHNR and CDR2 FQNEAQ (reference sequence). V shed 5 bases and J shed 4 bases, with 12 bases lying between them. Here the CDR3 reads CASSTGQKYEQYF. CDR3 DNA: TGTGCCAGCAGCACCGGACAGAAGTACGAGCAGTACTTC.